This T cell receptor beta chain was sequenced for a study of blood T cell repertoires in COVID-19. Study-wide background: T cells, B-cell-depleted T cells, or PBMCs provided the cDNA or gDNA that served as material.

Cohort assignment relied on participant-reported clinical history. CDR3 length: 17 residues. J gave up 7 bases and V 3 bases, and 12 bases lay outside the gene matches. The germline gives CDR1 SGHAT, CDR2 FQNNGV. Data came from immunoSEQ multiplex PCR; TCRdb stores just in-frame clones and leaves some out. Here the sample spans around 230,000 clones, approximately 83% being singletons. This receptor was taken from a woman aged 35 to 49 with acute COVID-19. The chain has TRBV11-2 and TRBJ1-6; 7 bases align to TRBD1. Input material: PBMCs or T cells enriched from blood (not recorded which). DNA of the CDR3: TGTGCCAGCAGCTTTCAACAGGGGCATGTAGAGAATTCACCCCTCCACTTT. This sequence encodes CASSFQQGHVENSPLHF.